The present T cell receptor beta chain was sequenced within a study of T cells in Graves' hyperthyroidism and ophthalmopathy. Study outcomes and limitations: The blood repertoire included most of the expanded thyroid clonotypes above 0.001.

Details on this clonotype: Antigen specificity is unknown. A much larger clone lies one base from this, so it may be a read error.

Germline CDR1 and CDR2: DFQATT and SNEGSKA (reference sequence). The CDR3 covers 12 residues. Trimming stripped 6 bases from V and 7 bases from J, with 16 bases between. Amplification yielded TCR beta CDR3 regions, with RNA transcripts as the source. First-round RT-PCR of the TCR CDR3 relied on the HTBI primer set. A single record per CDR3 protein comes from TCRdb applying MiXCR to the multiplex PCR reads. Of 250,000 to 300,000 distinct CDR3 sequences listed, over 15% are singletons. This clonotype was obtained from a woman aged 55-69 years with Graves' ophthalmopathy. The specimen sequenced was blood. V is TRBV20-1 and J is TRBJ2-7, with a possible D match to TRBD1 (6 bases). The CDR3 region is CSANVQGTEQYF. CDR3 DNA: TGCAGTGCCAACGTACAGGGCACTGAGCAGTACTTC.